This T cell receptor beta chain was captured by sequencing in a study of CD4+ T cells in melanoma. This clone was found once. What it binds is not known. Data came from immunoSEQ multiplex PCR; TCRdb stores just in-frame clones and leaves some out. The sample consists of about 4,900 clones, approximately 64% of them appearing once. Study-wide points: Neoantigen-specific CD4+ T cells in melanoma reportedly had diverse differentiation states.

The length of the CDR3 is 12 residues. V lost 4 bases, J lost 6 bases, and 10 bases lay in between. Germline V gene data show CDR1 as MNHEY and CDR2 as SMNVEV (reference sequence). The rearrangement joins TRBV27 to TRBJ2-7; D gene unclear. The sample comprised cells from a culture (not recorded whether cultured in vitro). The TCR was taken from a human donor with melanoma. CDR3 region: CASSWASGEQYF. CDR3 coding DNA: TGTGCCAGCAGTTGGGCGTCGGGCGAGCAGTACTTC.